This TCR beta chain is from a study of cytomegalovirus exposure and HLA in healthy donors. V lost 4 bases and J lost 3; bases outside the gene matches: 4. CDR3 length equals 14 residues. Looked up from germline, CDR1 is LGHNA and CDR2 is YNFKEQ. Findings and limits, study-wide: In a later analysis, specific HLA alleles were associated with about 18,000 TCR beta sequences at a 0.05 false discovery rate. Some V segments, TRBV6-2 and TRBV6-3 among them, were indistinguishable and were therefore excluded.

About this clone itself: Antigen specificity is unknown.

Vbeta (60) and Jbeta (13) primers were used in the PCR. Generated by immunoSEQ multiplex PCR, the TCRdb table keeps only in-frame clones and is missing some. The table lists roughly 100,000 clones, roughly 80% of them singletons, with 7.7% in the top ten. The specimen was PBMCs. The receptor was isolated from a female donor in good health and CMV-seronegative. The V call is TRBV4-2, the J call TRBJ2-7; 9 positions agree with TRBD1. CDR3 sequence: CASSLRDRDYEQYF. The CDR3 DNA reads TGTGCCAGCAGCCTCCGGGACAGGGACTACGAGCAGTACTTC.